The clone carrying this T cell receptor beta chain was recorded many times. The germline V gene has CDR1 DFQATT and CDR2 SNEGSKA (reference sequence). V gave up 6 bases and J gave up 2 bases; unmatched junction bases: 13. The CDR3 runs to 15 residues. Building the TCR beta libraries relied on iRepertoire HTBI primers, and CDR3 regions underwent Arm-PCR. TCRdb called the multiplex PCR reads again in MiXCR, with one record for every CDR3 protein. Among over 450,000 distinct CDR3 sequences listed, 12% were seen once. The time point denotes: newly diagnosed GD, antithyroid drugs for less than 3 months. PBMC RNA was the source of the TCR library. The sample comes from a study of regulatory T cells in long-lasting Graves disease. Another study also made use of these data, one on T cells in Graves' hyperthyroidism and ophthalmopathy.

The sequencing used peripheral blood mononuclear cells (PBMCs), collected at new diagnosis, from a patient treated with antithyroid drugs. The rearrangement uses TRBV20-1 and TRBJ2-7; 7 bases agree with TRBD1. This clonotype was sampled from a woman under 40 with Graves disease. The CDR3 here is CSALRQGTQTYEQYF. In nucleotides, the CDR3 is TGCAGTGCGCTACGACAGGGAACCCAAACCTACGAGCAGTACTTC.